Following are 16 T cell receptor beta chains from one sample sequenced in a study of Graves' ophthalmopathy and Graves' hyperthyroidism (dated by TCRdb to between 2017 and 2018). Sequencer: Illumina HiSeq 2000. TCR beta CDR3 regions were amplified from RNA transcripts for repertoire sequencing. HTBI primers and the Qiagen OneStep RT-PCR kit were used in a first-round RT-PCR, which was followed by a second-round multiplex PCR, size selection and purification. The raw public reads went through TCRdb reprocessing: fastp at Q25, MiXCR clone calling, in-frame beta chains kept. Records with the same CDR3 protein are collapsed into one entry carrying the most frequent genes and DNA. The table for this sample lists approximately 1.2 million distinct CDR3 sequences; less than 45% of them were counted only once. The top ten clonotypes cover 11% of the sample. Sequencing used peripheral blood or thyroid tissue (not recorded which). Every receptor here comes from an adult man with Graves' hyperthyroidism.

This chain connects TRBV7-8 to TRBJ1-2, with 11 bases identical to TRBD1. The germline gives CDR1 SGHVS, CDR2 FQNEAQ. The CDR3 length is 15 residues. With 6 bases clipped from V and 4 bases from J, the junction kept 7 bases outside the gene matches. The CDR3 protein is CASRSGTGGVYGYTF. CDR3 coding DNA: TGTGCCAGCAGGTCTGGGACAGGGGGGGTCTATGGCTACACCTTC.

For this clonotype: A read error is possible here, since a much larger clone lies one base away. The rearrangement links TRBV7-2 to TRBJ2-7; 7 bases are a match to TRBD1. The length of the CDR3 is 15 residues. Germline CDR1 and CDR2: SGHTA and FQGNSA. With V trimmed by 0 bases and J by 3 bases, 5 bases remained unmatched. The CDR3 DNA follows: TGTGCCAGCAGCTTAGCAGGGACAGAATACTACGAGCAGTACTTC. This translates into CASSLAGTEYYEQYF. Full variable domain (outside the CDR3, taken from reference TRBV7-2 and TRBJ2-7): GAGVSQSPSNKVTEKGKDVELRCDPISGHTALYWYRQSLGQGLEFLIYFQGNSAPDKSGLPSDRFSAERTGGSVSTLTIQRTQQEDSAVYLCASSLAGTEYYEQYFGPGTRLTVT.

The chain recombines TRBV7-9 with TRBJ2-5; D is undetermined. The CDR3 is made up of 13 amino acids. V dropped 5 bases and J dropped 8 bases, with 15 bases sitting between them. The germline CDR1 and CDR2 sequences are SEHNR and FQNEAQ (reference sequence). The CDR3 is CASSTGQLLTQYF. CDR3 nucleotide sequence: TGTGCCAGCAGCACCGGGCAGCTACTTACCCAGTACTTC. Supplemented by reference TRBV7-9 and TRBJ2-5, the full variable domain reads DTGVSQNPRHKITKRGQNVTFRCDPISEHNRLYWYRQTLGQGPEFLTYFQNEAQLEKSRLLSDRFSAERPKGSFSTLEIQRTEQGDSAMYLCASSTGQLLTQYFGPGTRLLVL.

This clonotype was picked up many times. The chain recombines TRBV19 with TRBJ1-4, with D maybe TRBD1 (6 bases). Trimming took off 9 bases at V and 7 bases at J, with 18 bases between the two ends. CDR3 size: 14 residues. The germline V gene encodes CDR1 LNHDA and CDR2 SQIVND (reference sequence). The CDR3 region is CASEGGAIGEKLFF. The CDR3 coding sequence is TGTGCCAGCGAAGGGGGAGCGATCGGTGAAAAACTGTTTTTT.

This clonotype was seen a few times. This chain uses TRBV7-9 with TRBJ1-1; possibly TRBD1 for D (6 bases). Germline V gene lookup returns CDR1 SEHNR and CDR2 FQNEAQ (reference sequence). V was clipped by 4 bases and J by 6 bases, with 12 bases between them. The CDR3 has 13 amino acids. For the CDR3, the DNA is TGTGCCAGCAGCTCCGGACAGAGCTCTGAAGCTTTCTTT. Protein product: CASSSGQSSEAFF.

The chain carries TRBV10-3 and TRBJ1-5; no clear D gene. CDR1 ENHRY and CDR2 SYGVKD come from the germline V gene. Trimming took off 10 bases at V and 3 bases at J, with 22 bases between the two ends. The CDR3 is 16 residues long. The CDR3 reads CASNPWVQGNNQPQHF. DNA of the CDR3: TGTGCCAGCAACCCATGGGTCCAAGGGAACAATCAGCCCCAGCATTTT.

This clonotype was found many times. In DNA form, the CDR3 reads TGCGCCAGCAGCTTGGAGCCTTTAACTCAGCCCCAGCATTTT. It encodes CASSLEPLTQPQHF. The V gene is TRBV5-1, the J gene TRBJ1-5; D ambiguous. CDR1 is SGHRS, CDR2 YFSETQ, per germline. Trimming took 0 bases from V and 6 from J, leaving 10 bases between them. There are 14 residues in the CDR3.

There are many counts of this clonotype. The chain links TRBV25-1 to TRBJ1-6; tentatively, D is TRBD1 (6 bases). The CDR3 totals 14 residues. The germline V gene encodes CDR1 MGHDK and CDR2 SYGVNS. V was trimmed by 5 bases and J by 7 bases, leaving 12 bases between them. The CDR3 DNA follows: TGTGCCAGCAGTTCGGACAGAGCAAATTCACCCCTCCACTTT. Translating gives CASSSDRANSPLHF.

The chain is built from TRBV15 and TRBJ2-7, with D possibly TRBD2 on 5 matching bases. CDR1 and CDR2 (germline): LNHNV, YYDKDF (reference sequence). The CDR3 spans 19 residues. The V gene lost 2 bases and the J gene lost 4 bases, with 27 bases spanning the gap. The CDR3 region is CATSRPKDPTGKVGYEQYF. CDR3 coding DNA: TGTGCCACCAGCAGACCCAAGGACCCCACGGGGAAGGTGGGGTACGAGCAGTACTTC.

This clonotype was detected ten times or more. The chain is built from TRBV19 and TRBJ1-5, with D unresolved. Between the trimmed V and J ends, which lost 3 bases and 6 bases, there was a span of 6 bases. The CDR3 runs 12 residues. CDR1 and CDR2 from the germline V gene are LNHDA and SQIVND (reference sequence). CDR3 sequence (DNA): TGTGCCAGTAGTATTATGTCTCAGCCCCAGCATTTT. Its translation is CASSIMSQPQHF.

This clonotype was recorded once. The V call is TRBV7-2, the J call TRBJ2-5, with D possibly matching TRBD2 (6 bases). The CDR3 has 15 amino acids. Trimming removed 5 bases from V and 4 bases from J, with 17 bases in between. Germline V gene sequence: CDR1 SGHTA, CDR2 FQGNSA. The CDR3 reads CASSLGLTEGETQYF. The CDR3 nucleotides read TGTGCCAGCAGCCTAGGACTAACCGAGGGAGAGACCCAGTACTTC.

This clonotype was counted a single time. The J gene is TRBJ2-7, the V gene TRBV28; D call uncertain. The CDR3 runs 12 residues. Trimming pared 8 bases from V and 6 bases from J, leaving 14 bases between. Germline V gene data show CDR1 as MDHEN and CDR2 as SYDVKM. The CDR3 coding sequence is TGTGCCAGCGAAGGGTCGCGATCCGAGCAGTACTTC. Translated: CASEGSRSEQYF.

The chain is built from TRBV7-9 and TRBJ2-7; D gene unclear. Trimming took off 7 bases at V and 4 bases at J, with 8 bases between the two ends. The CDR3 is made up of 11 amino acids. CDR1 and CDR2 (germline): SEHNR, FQNEAQ (reference sequence). The CDR3 is CASTNGYEQYF. In nucleotides, the CDR3 is TGTGCCAGCACCAACGGGTACGAGCAGTACTTC.

This clonotype was seen more than once but under ten times. J is TRBJ1-1 and V is TRBV27; D call uncertain. The CDR3 is 10 residues long. Trimming took 7 bases from V and 4 from J, leaving 4 bases between them. CDR1 MNHEY and CDR2 SMNVEV come from the germline V gene (reference sequence). The CDR3, as DNA: TGTGCCAGCATCGGCACTGAAGCTTTCTTT. Its translation: CASIGTEAFF.

This CDR3 is CASSVGRTADEKLFF. In DNA, the CDR3 is TGCGCCAGCAGCGTTGGACGGACGGCAGATGAAAAACTGTTTTTT. The chain uses TRBV5-1 and TRBJ1-4; no firm D call. CDR1 SGHRS and CDR2 YFSETQ come from the germline V gene. Trimming cost V 4 bases and J 6 bases, with 16 bases left between them. The CDR3 covers 15 residues.

Notes on this clonotype: Since a much larger clone is just one base distant, this may be a read error. V is TRBV12-3 or TRBV12-4 and J is TRBJ2-2; tentatively, D is TRBD2 (5 bases). The CDR3 contains 13 residues. V gave up 5 bases and J gave up 6 bases, with 10 bases separating them. In nucleotides, the CDR3 is TGTGCCAGCAGTCAACTAGTTTCCGGGGAGCTGTTTTTT. It translates to CASSQLVSGELFF.